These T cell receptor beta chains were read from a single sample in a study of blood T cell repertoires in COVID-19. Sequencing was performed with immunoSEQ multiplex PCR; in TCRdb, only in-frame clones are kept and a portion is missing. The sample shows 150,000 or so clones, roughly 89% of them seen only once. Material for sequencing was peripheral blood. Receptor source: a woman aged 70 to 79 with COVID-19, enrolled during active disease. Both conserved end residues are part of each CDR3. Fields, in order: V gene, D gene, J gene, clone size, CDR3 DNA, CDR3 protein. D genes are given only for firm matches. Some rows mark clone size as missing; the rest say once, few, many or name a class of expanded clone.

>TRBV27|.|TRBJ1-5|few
TGTGCCAGCACAGCGAGGGGGTCCAGCAATCAGCCCCAGCATTTT
CASTARGSSNQPQHF
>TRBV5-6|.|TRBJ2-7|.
TGTGCCAGCAGCGGGCGGGGACTGAACTACGAGCAGTACTTC
CASSGRGLNYEQYF
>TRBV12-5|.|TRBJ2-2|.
TGTGCTAGTGGTTTGGTAGGTGCACAGCCCACCGGGGAGCTGTTTTTT
CASGLVGAQPTGELFF
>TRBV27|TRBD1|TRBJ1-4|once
TGTGCCAGCAGTCCCAATTGGGACAGAACTAATGAAAAACTGTTTTTT
CASSPNWDRTNEKLFF
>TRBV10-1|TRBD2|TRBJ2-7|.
TGCGCCAGCGGACTAGCGGGGGGCGAGCAGTACTTC
CASGLAGGEQYF
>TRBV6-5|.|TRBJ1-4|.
TGTGCCAGCAGTTACGGGGGCTCTAATGAAAAACTGTTTTTT
CASSYGGSNEKLFF
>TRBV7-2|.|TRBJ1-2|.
TGTGCCAGCAGCTTCGGGGGGGCAGGTGGCTACACCTTC
CASSFGGAGGYTF
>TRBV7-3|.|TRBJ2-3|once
TGTGCCAGCAGCGCATCGGGGGATACGCAGTATTTT
CASSASGDTQYF
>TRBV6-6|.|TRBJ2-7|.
TGTGCCAGCAGCATACTCGTGCACGAGCAGTACTTC
CASSILVHEQYF
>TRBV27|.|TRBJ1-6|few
TGTGCCAGCAGTTTATCGGTGGCCAACGTCTATAATTCACCCCTCCACTTT
CASSLSVANVYNSPLHF
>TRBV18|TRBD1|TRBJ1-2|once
TGTGCCAGCTCACGCATGGATATGGAAGGGGGCGCTTATGGCTACACCTTC
CASSRMDMEGGAYGYTF
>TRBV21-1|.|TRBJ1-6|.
TGTGCCAGCAGGTCACAGGGTGACTCCTATAATTCACCCCTCCACTTT
CASRSQGDSYNSPLHF
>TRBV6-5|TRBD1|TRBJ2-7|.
TGTGCCAGCGACAGGGTCGCCTACGAGCAGTACTTC
CASDRVAYEQYF
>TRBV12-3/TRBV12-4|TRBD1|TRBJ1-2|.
TGTGCCAGCAGTCCTGAGGGACAGCGGGGCTACACCTTC
CASSPEGQRGYTF
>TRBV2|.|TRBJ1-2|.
TGTGCTAAAGCGCGGGGTAATGGCTACACCTTC
CAKARGNGYTF
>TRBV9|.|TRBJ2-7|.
TGTGCCAGCACCCGGCCCCTCTCGCAGGGCTACGAGCAGTACTTC
CASTRPLSQGYEQYF
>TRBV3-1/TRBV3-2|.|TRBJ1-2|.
TGTGCCAGCAGCCGTGGAGGTAGGAGCTATGGCTACACCTTC
CASSRGGRSYGYTF
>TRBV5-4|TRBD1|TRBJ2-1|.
TGTGCCAGCAGCTTGGACAGGGGCTACAATGAGCAGTTCTTC
CASSLDRGYNEQFF
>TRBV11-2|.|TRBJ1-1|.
TGTGCCAGCAGCCGAGACAGGAACACTGAAGCTTTCTTT
CASSRDRNTEAFF
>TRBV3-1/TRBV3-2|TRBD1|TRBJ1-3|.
TGTGCCAGCAGCCCGACAGGGATGAGCGGAAACACCATATATTTT
CASSPTGMSGNTIYF
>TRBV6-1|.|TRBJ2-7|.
TGTGCCAGCAGTGAAACTTTCAGGTCATCCTACGAGCAGTACTTC
CASSETFRSSYEQYF
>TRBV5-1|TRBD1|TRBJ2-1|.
TGCGCCAGCAGCTTGGGTCGGACAGGGGGCATCTACAATGAGCAGTTCTTC
CASSLGRTGGIYNEQFF
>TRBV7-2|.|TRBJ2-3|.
TGTGCCAGCAGCCCTCGTCGAGATCTGACAGATACGCAGTATTTT
CASSPRRDLTDTQYF
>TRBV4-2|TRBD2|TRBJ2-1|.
TGTGCCAGCAGCCAAGTAGCGGGGGGTATTAATGAGCAGTTCTTC
CASSQVAGGINEQFF
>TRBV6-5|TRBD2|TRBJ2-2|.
TGTGCCAGCAGTTACAGGAGCGGGGACACCGGGGAGCTGTTTTTT
CASSYRSGDTGELFF
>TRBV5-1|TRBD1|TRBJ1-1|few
TGCGCCAGCAGCTGGGGACAGGGACTGGACACTGAAGCTTTCTTT
CASSWGQGLDTEAFF